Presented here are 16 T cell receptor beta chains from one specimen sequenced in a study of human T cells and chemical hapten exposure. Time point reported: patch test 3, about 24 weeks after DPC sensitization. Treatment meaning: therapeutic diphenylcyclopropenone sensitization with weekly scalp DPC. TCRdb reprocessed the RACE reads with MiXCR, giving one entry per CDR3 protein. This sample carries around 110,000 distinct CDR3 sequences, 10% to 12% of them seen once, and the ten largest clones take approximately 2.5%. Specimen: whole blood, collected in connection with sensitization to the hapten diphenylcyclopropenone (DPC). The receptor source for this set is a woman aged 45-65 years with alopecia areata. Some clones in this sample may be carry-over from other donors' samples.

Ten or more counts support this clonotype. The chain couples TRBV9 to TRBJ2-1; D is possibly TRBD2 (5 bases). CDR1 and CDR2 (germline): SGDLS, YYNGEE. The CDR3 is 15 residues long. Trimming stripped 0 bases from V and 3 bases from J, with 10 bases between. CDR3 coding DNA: TGTGCCAGCAGCGTAGTTGCGGAGGACTACAATGAGCAGTTCTTC. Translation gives CASSVVAEDYNEQFF.

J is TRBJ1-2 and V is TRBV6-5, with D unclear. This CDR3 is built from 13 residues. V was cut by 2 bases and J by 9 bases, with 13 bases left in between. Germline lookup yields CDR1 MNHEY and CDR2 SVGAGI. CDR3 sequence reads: CASSYGRLGSYTF. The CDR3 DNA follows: TGTGCCAGCAGTTACGGCAGGCTCGGAAGCTACACCTTC.

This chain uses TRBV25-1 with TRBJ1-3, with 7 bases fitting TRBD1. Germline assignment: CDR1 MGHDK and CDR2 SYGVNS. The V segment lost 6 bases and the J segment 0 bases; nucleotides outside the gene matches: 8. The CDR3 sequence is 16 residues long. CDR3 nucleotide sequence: TGTGCCAGCAGCCCACTCCGGGACAGCTCTGGAAACACCATATATTTT. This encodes CASSPLRDSSGNTIYF.

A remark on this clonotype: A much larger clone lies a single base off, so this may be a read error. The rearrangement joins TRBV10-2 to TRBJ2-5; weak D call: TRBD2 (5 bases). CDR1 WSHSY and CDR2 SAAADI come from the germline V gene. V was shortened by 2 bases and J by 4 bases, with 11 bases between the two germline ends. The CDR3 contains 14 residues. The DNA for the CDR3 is TGCGCCAGCAGTGAGATCTCAAGCGGAGAGACCCAGTACTTC. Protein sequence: CASSEISSGETQYF.

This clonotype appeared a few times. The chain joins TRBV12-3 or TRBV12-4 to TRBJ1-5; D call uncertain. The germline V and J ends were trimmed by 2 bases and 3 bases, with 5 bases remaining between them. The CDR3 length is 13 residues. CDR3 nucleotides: TGTGCCAGCAGTTTAAGCACCAATCAGCCCCAGCATTTT. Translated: CASSLSTNQPQHF.

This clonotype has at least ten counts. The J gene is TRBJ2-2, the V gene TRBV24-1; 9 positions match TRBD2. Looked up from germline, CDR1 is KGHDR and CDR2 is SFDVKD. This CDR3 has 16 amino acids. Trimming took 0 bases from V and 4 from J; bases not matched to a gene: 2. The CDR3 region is CATSDLKLAGTGELFF. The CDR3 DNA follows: TGTGCCACCAGTGATTTGAAACTAGCGGGCACCGGGGAGCTGTTTTTT.

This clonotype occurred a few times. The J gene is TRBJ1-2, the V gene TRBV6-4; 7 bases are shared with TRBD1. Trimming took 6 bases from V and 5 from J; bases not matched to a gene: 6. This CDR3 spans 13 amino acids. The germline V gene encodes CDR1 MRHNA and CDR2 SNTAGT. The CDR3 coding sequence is TGTGCCAGCAGCAGGGGGACGCGGTATGGCTACACCTTC. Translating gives CASSRGTRYGYTF.

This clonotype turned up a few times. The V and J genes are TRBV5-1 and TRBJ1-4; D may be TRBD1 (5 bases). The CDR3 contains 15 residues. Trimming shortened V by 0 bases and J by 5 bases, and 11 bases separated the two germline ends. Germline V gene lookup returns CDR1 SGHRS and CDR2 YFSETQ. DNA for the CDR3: TGCGCCAGCAGCTTGGAGGCGGGACTGAATGAAAAACTGTTTTTT. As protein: CASSLEAGLNEKLFF.

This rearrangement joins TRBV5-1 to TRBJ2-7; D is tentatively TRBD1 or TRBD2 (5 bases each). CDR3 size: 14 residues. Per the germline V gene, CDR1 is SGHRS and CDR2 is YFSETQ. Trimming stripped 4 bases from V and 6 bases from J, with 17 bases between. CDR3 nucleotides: TGCGCCAGCAGCGGGGGTGGAGCCCGGGCCGAGCAGTACTTC. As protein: CASSGGGARAEQYF.

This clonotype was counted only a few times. This CDR3 reads CASSLGVEQYF. The CDR3 DNA is TGTGCCAGCAGTTTGGGAGTGGAGCAGTACTTC. This chain links TRBV12-3 or TRBV12-4 with TRBJ2-7; maybe TRBD2 (5 bases). The CDR3 runs 11 residues. Between the trimmed V and J ends, which lost 3 bases and 7 bases, there was a span of 7 bases.

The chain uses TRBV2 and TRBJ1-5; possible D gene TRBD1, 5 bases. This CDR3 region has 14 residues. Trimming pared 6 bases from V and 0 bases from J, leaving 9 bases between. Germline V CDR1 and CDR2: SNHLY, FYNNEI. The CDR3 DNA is TGTGCCAGCAGGTCAGGGTATAGCAATCAGCCCCAGCATTTT. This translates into CASRSGYSNQPQHF.

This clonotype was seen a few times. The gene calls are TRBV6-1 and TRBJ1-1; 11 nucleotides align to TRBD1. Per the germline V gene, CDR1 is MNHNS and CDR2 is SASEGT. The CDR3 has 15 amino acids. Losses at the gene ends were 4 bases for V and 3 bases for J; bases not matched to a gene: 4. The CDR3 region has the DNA TGTGCCAGCAGTGTGGACAGGGGGCCCCACACTGAAGCTTTCTTT. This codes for CASSVDRGPHTEAFF.

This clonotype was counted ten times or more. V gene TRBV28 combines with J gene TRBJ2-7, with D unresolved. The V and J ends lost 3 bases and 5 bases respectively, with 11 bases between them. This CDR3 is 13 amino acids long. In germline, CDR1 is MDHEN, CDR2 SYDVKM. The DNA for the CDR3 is TGTGCCAGCAGTTTGCCGAGTCTCCACGAGCAGTACTTC. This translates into CASSLPSLHEQYF. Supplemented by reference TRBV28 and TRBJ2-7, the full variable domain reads DVKVTQSSRYLVKRTGEKVFLECVQDMDHENMFWYRQDPGLGLRLIYFSYDVKMKEKGDIPEGYSVSREKKERFSLILESASTNQTSMYLCASSLPSLHEQYFGPGTRLTVT.

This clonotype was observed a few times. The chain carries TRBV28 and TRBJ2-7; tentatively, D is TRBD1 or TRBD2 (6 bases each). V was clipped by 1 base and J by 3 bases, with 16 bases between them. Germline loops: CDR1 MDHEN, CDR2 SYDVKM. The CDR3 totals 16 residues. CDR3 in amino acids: CASSLSGGGNSYEQYF. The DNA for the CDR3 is TGTGCCAGCAGTTTATCCGGGGGCGGGAATAGCTACGAGCAGTACTTC.

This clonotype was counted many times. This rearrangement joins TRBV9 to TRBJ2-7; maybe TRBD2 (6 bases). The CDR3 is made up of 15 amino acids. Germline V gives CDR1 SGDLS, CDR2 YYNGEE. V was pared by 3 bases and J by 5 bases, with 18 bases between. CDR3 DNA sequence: TGTGCCAGCAGCGGTACGGGACTGACGCCTGACGAGCAGTACTTC. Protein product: CASSGTGLTPDEQYF.

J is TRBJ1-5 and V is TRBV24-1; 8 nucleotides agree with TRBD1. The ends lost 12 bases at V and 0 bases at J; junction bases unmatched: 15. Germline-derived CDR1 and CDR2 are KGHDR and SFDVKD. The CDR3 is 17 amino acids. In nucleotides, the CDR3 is TGTGCCGTACAGGAGGGCAGGGGGCCGAATAGCAATCAGCCCCAGCATTTT. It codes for CAVQEGRGPNSNQPQHF.